This record looks at one TCR beta chain sequence and its context. This sample was included in a study of blood T cell repertoires in COVID-19. About the study: Sites across the United States, Italy and Spain contributed samples from acute and convalescent COVID-19. From T cells, B-cell-depleted T cells, or PBMCs came the material, which was cDNA or gDNA.

Authors' data handling: Reference gene primer amplification gave estimated nucleated cell counts. The repertoire was sequenced with immunoSEQ multiplex PCR; TCRdb's copy has only in-frame clones and lacks some. V and J calls and clone size are given by that table; D and trimming were obtained from the DNA. The sample holds some 160,000 clones, approximately 84% seen once. This CDR3 comprises 14 residues. Per germline, CDR1 SGHNT and CDR2 YENEEA. With V trimmed by 4 bases and J by 5 bases, 7 bases remained unmatched. Sequencing was carried out using peripheral blood. J is TRBJ2-7 and V is TRBV11-3; 8 nucleotides match TRBD1. This TCR derives from a man between 65 and 85 years old with active or convalescent COVID-19. The DNA of the CDR3 is TGTGCCAGCAGCTCTGGACAGGGAAGAAACGAGCAGTACTTC. Translation: CASSSGQGRNEQYF.